This TCR beta chain was sequenced in a study of identical twins. This CDR3 is 15 amino acids long. With 3 bases clipped from V and 4 bases from J, the junction kept 12 bases outside the gene matches. Germline assignment: CDR1 DFQATT and CDR2 SNEGSKA (reference sequence). No donor was unhealthy or non-Caucasian. Whole-study results and caveats: Zero-insertion analyses could be partly confounded by invariant MAIT and iNKT cells. Where beta out-of-frame sequences were concerned, excess twin sharing was weaker.

To note about this clonotype: Its matching antigen is unknown.

TCRdb processed the 5' RACE reads anew with MiXCR; each CDR3 protein has one entry. The sample has some 660,000 distinct CDR3 sequences, around 8.6% seen once. The same data also went into a second study, on yellow fever vaccine responses in identical twins.

This clonotype originated in a woman younger than 30 in good health. The V and J genes are TRBV20-1 and TRBJ2-7; 7 nucleotides match TRBD1. What was sequenced was PBMCs. The CDR3: CSARGIGTELYEQYF. In DNA form, the CDR3 reads TGCAGTGCTAGGGGGATCGGGACAGAATTATACGAGCAGTACTTC.